This T cell receptor (beta chain) was found in a study of cytomegalovirus exposure and HLA in healthy donors (dated by TCRdb to about 2017). Background on the whole study: An earlier analysis of several hundred of the donors reported 250 to 300 Gb of sequence data and 117 million unique TCR beta sequences obtained from 180 million or so T cells. HLA typing covered class I and class II loci at four-digit resolution. Among 300 to 500 genotyped donors of the cohort, an average of approximately 220,000 unique TCR beta nucleotide sequences was sequenced per donor, of which about 18% were non-productive. The genetic ancestry cluster associated with self-reported Caucasian donors included 70% to 85% of the roughly 360 genotyped donors. A few DR-DQ haplotypes were treated as single units for association and clustering because of strong linkage in the cohort. An earlier analysis of about 600 of the donors used high-throughput TCR beta sequencing to judge whether each TCR beta V gene segment behaved as functional or pseudogenic. Every discovery cohort repertoire had been produced on one sequencing platform. To study patterns of TCR occurrence, a later analysis re-analyzed previously published TCR beta repertoires from more than 550 donors and added high-resolution HLA genotyping. In the later analysis, no new phenotypic data were used to find candidate immune exposures; instead, reliance was placed on TCR beta sequences and their occurrence across donors. To predict cytomegalovirus infection status, the study brought together high-throughput TCR immunosequencing, statistical association of individual TCRs with disease status, and machine learning. In addition to the first cohort of 666 subjects, a separate validation cohort of approximately 130 different subjects was used. An early release covering about 600 HLA-typed donors comprised 300 to 350 gigabases of sequencing data and tens of millions of unique TCR sequences. The study was designed to test whether signatures of past pathogen exposure could be identified by cataloging public T cell receptors. Using immunosequencing, the study profiled T cell repertoires from roughly 650 subjects and related those repertoires to cytomegalovirus serostatus. Typing coverage varied by locus: about 629-630 donors for A, B, C, DRB1 and DQB1; approximately 560 for DQA1; about 590 for DPA1; fewer than 480 for DPB1. Genome-wide SNP genotypes for about three fifths of the roughly 670 donors were used in a later genetic analysis, which treated that subset as a discovery cohort. Donor age, sex, ethnicity and CMV serostatus were collected together with the repertoire data.

The CDR3 measures 16 amino acids from cysteine to phenylalanine. The CDR3 DNA has 48 bases and is translated from base 1. Sequences SGDLS (CDR1) and YYNGEE (CDR2) are obtained from the germline V gene. V and J are truncated by 3 bases and 7 bases respectively, leaving an intervening sequence of 22 bases. The cohort was made up of several hundred healthy bone marrow donors. Cohort members were all nominally healthy when sampled, although unrecorded immune exposures were likely present. The donor tested CMV seropositive and was one of the 289 seropositive cohort members. Every donor gave a peripheral blood sample, and the peripheral blood mononuclear cells from that sample were used for TCR beta sequencing. Genomic DNA was extracted from the blood cell samples with the Qiagen DNeasy Blood Extraction Kit. Receptors were amplified or captured by the immunoSEQ multiplex PCR assay. The multiplex PCR relied on a mix of 60 forward primers for TCR Vbeta segments and 13 reverse primers for TCR Jbeta segments. Amplification of the CDR3 region of rearranged TCR beta genes was performed with a multiplex PCR assay on genomic DNA. On the Illumina HiSeq System, the amplified TCR beta libraries were sequenced as 87-base-pair reads. The paper's data handling went like this. In a later analysis, roughly 80 million unique TCR beta chains were counted across the 500 to 700 repertoires, and around 10 million of these chains were shared by at least two donors. A nearest-neighbor algorithm error-corrected the raw reads and collapsed the reads into unique sequences, merging closely related sequences to remove PCR and sequencing errors. CDR3 sequences were aligned to IMGT reference sequences to assign V, D and J gene segments. For a sequence to be retained, at least a six-nucleotide match to both a V gene segment and a J gene segment was required. Rearrangements were called productive when the CDR3 lacked stop codons and stayed in frame with V and J; all others were non-productive. CDR3 was defined by IMGT convention, running from the second conserved V-encoded cysteine to the conserved J-encoded phenylalanine. The earlier analysis of some 550 of the donors excluded any sequence lacking an unambiguous match to a single V gene segment. In an earlier analysis of several hundred of the donors, V segments were called functional above 56.7% productive rearrangements and were called segregating when the between-donor standard deviation exceeded 5%. A statistical classification framework was built for diagnosing cytomegalovirus status from the catalog of TCR beta chain sequences. In a later analysis, TCR nucleotide sequences were compared against IMGT/GENE-DB human TR gene sequences so that V and J genes could be assigned. In a later analysis, CDR3 sequences and most-parsimonious VDJ recombination scenarios were assigned using the TCRdist pipeline. In a later analysis, each TCR beta chain was defined by its CDR3 amino acid sequence together with its V-gene family, and reads without a unique V-gene family were excluded. As a way to deal with suspected cross-contamination and a sequencing artifact, a later analysis dropped over 550 nucleotide sequences that were highly shared and had low generation probability. For each public chain, a later analysis derived a clonal expansion index from normalized ranks of inferred template counts within each repertoire. In a later analysis, generation probabilities were computed using a VDJ recombination model fitted to out-of-frame rearrangements, and the results were checked against IGoR. In a later analysis, hypergeometric tests were used to score TCR-TCR, TCR-HLA and TCR-CMV co-occurrence, with a repertoire-size bias correction applied to TCR pairs. In a later analysis, false discovery rates were estimated by permuting HLA or CMV assignments 20 times. A later analysis grouped co-occurring TCRs with DBSCAN, adding TCRdist sequence similarity when clustering within HLA-allele-positive subsets. Repertoires with fewer than 30,000 or more than 120,000 public chains were left out of co-occurrence clustering, as were a handful of repertoires with anomalous nucleotide sharing. TCRdb obtained this table from immuneACCESS and retained in-frame rearrangements with V and J assigned. These tables miss some clones; where compared with another copy, unresolved V genes account for less than half of the shortfall, and the remainder is unexplained. For V, J and clone size, that table is used; D and trimming come from the DNA. The sample's own table lists some 150,000 clones. The leading ten clones occupy approximately 0.82% of the sample.

Broad study findings and their caveats: Across donors, most TCR sequences were observed very rarely, whereas some public TCRs were present in many individuals. Compared with equally common non-associated chains, HLA-associated TCR beta chains in a later analysis were more clonally expanded and had lower generation probabilities. In this cohort, only TCR beta chains were sequenced, and detectable features were limited by the absence of alpha or paired-chain data. A few of the identified cytomegalovirus-associated TCR beta chains were confirmed in vitro to be specific for cytomegalovirus antigens. A cluster of highly shared sequence variants was judged likely to represent a technical artifact of the sequencing pipeline. According to a later analysis, TCR association rates differed among HLA loci, with DRB1 alleles showing the most associated TCRs and HLA-C alleles showing the fewest. A further reported finding was that TCR beta sequences accurately predicted the HLA-A and HLA-B alleles for most subjects in the first cohort. A later genetic analysis associated a missense DCLRE1C variant with V-gene and J-gene trimming of TCR beta chains, and an independent cohort replicated the association. Cytomegalovirus status was reported to be diagnosed by the classifier with high specificity and sensitivity in both the original and validation cohorts. At a false discovery rate of 0.05, a later analysis linked 16,951 TCR beta sequences to specific HLA alleles. According to a later genetic analysis, donors in an Asian-associated ancestry cluster had fewer N-insertions in productive TCRs than the approximately 610-donor mean. It was suggested by the authors that the approach could potentially be generalized to other disease states and immunological phenotypes. Assigning TCR associations to individual alleles was difficult when HLA alleles, especially DR and DQ, strongly co-occurred. Because the 87-base-pair reads could not distinguish some IMGT-functional V segments, including TRBV6-2 and TRBV6-3, those segments were excluded. HLA typing was unavailable for some donors at each locus, so association tests used only the typed subset. In the study, about 150 TCR beta chains were listed as associated with cytomegalovirus. Correlated functional status among segregating V segments might be attributable to linkage disequilibrium, but an unknown experimental factor could not be ruled out. In an earlier analysis of some 550 of the donors, most TCR beta V segments were observed in productive rearrangements about 90% or about 30% of the time, broadly matching IMGT annotations. Presence/absence analyses assumed roughly uniform sequencing depth across donors, an assumption that may not hold. Immune exposure information for the cohort was limited to CMV serostatus. Most CMV-associated TCR beta chains appeared to be HLA-restricted in a later analysis, and the HLA associations seemed to be driven largely by CMV exposure. The earlier analysis of some 540 of the donors excluded roughly 17 rarely observed V segments, including chromosome 9 orphons, because counts were too low. In a later analysis, several top co-occurrence clusters were reported to appear linked to parvovirus B19, influenza, CMV and Epstein-Barr virus.

To note about this clone: Its antigen is currently not known.

The TCR sequence derives from a woman between 18 and 30 years old in good health and CMV-seropositive. The material sequenced was PBMCs. This receptor chain uses TRBV9 and TRBJ1-1; perhaps TRBD1 is the D gene, with 6 bases matching. The CDR3 reads as follows: CASSASPTFDRREAFF. At the DNA level, the sequence is TGTGCCAGCAGCGCCAGCCCTACCTTTGACAGGCGTGAAGCTTTCTTT.